Below, 32 T cell receptor beta chains from the same sample are listed, as sequenced in a study of blood T cell repertoires in COVID-19. Repertoires were generated with immunoSEQ multiplex PCR, while TCRdb's copy carries only in-frame clones and drops some. The data contain around 94,000 clones, approximately 84% of them seen just once; the ten biggest clones take up 9.5% to 10%. Sequencing input: peripheral blood. The origin of the receptors is a man aged 40-49 years with active or convalescent COVID-19.

The V and J genes are TRBV27 and TRBJ1-1, with 9 bases lining up with TRBD1. V lost 6 bases, J lost 5 bases, and 4 bases stayed unmatched. The germline V gene encodes CDR1 MNHEY and CDR2 SMNVEV (reference sequence). CDR3 length equals 13 residues. CDR3 coding DNA: TGTGCCAGCAGATTGACAGGGGGGACTGAAGCTTTCTTT. This codes for CASRLTGGTEAFF.

The chain links TRBV4-1 to TRBJ2-7; TRBD1 agrees at 8 bases. Germline CDR1 is MGHRA and CDR2 is YSYEKL. With V trimmed by 5 bases and J by 0 bases, 6 bases remained unmatched. This CDR3 has 15 amino acids. CDR3 residues: CASSLGQAISYEQYF. The CDR3 DNA reads TGCGCCAGCAGCTTGGGACAGGCGATCTCCTACGAGCAGTACTTC.

Only one count was recorded for this clone. This sequence joins TRBV19 and TRBJ2-7, with TRBD1 matching over 7 bases. V dropped 1 base and J dropped 3; count of bases not matched to a gene: 6. Germline V gene lookup returns CDR1 LNHDA and CDR2 SQIVND (reference sequence). CDR3 length: 15 amino acids. CDR3 protein: CASSIAPTGNYEQYF. In DNA form, the CDR3 reads TGTGCCAGTAGTATAGCCCCGACAGGGAACTACGAGCAGTACTTC.

The chain carries TRBV9 and TRBJ1-2, with 7 bases that match TRBD1. Germline V CDR1 and CDR2: SGDLS, YYNGEE. The CDR3 is 12 residues long. With V trimmed by 5 bases and J by 4 bases, 2 bases remained unmatched. This CDR3 reads CASSGDSYGYTF. DNA for the CDR3: TGTGCCAGCAGTGGGGACAGCTATGGCTACACCTTC.

The genes are TRBV15 and TRBJ1-1, with 8 bases aligning to TRBD1. Germline CDR1 is LNHNV and CDR2 is YYDKDF (reference sequence). V shed 0 bases and J 0 bases; nucleotides not matched to a gene: 3. The CDR3 is 16 amino acids. The DNA for the CDR3 is TGTGCCACCAGCAGAGATGGACAGGGAGTGAACACTGAAGCTTTCTTT. Translation gives CATSRDGQGVNTEAFF.

V gene TRBV6-5 combines with J gene TRBJ2-2, with a tentative D call TRBD1 (5 bases). This CDR3 has 15 amino acids. V lost 7 bases and J 6 bases, leaving 18 bases between the germline ends. Germline loops: CDR1 MNHEY, CDR2 SVGAGI. The CDR3 bases are TGTGCCAGCAACCCAGGGTCAAGGGTTGCCGGGGAGCTGTTTTTT. It translates to CASNPGSRVAGELFF.

The rearrangement links TRBV7-9 to TRBJ2-2; 9 bases agree with TRBD2. Looked up from germline, CDR1 is SEHNR and CDR2 is FQNEAQ (reference sequence). The CDR3 totals 16 residues. V was pared by 3 bases and J by 2 bases, with 4 bases of the junction left unmatched. CDR3 nucleotides: TGTGCCAGCAGCTTTCAGCGGGGGGCTAACACCGGGGAGCTGTTTTTT. Protein product: CASSFQRGANTGELFF.

A few counts support this clone. The chain carries TRBV7-3 and TRBJ1-1; a possible D gene is TRBD1 (6 bases). Germline CDR1 reads SGHTA; CDR2 reads FQGTGA. The CDR3 runs 14 residues. Between the trimmed V and J ends, which lost 2 bases and 1 base, there was a span of 8 bases. The CDR3 region has the DNA TGTGCCAGCAGCTTACTGGGGGCGAACACTGAAGCTTTCTTT. This codes for CASSLLGANTEAFF.

This clone has a handful of counts. This sequence joins TRBV2 and TRBJ1-1; TRBD1 aligns across 9 bases. This CDR3 region has 13 residues. J was trimmed by 5 bases and V by 7 bases; bases with no gene match: 5. The V gene's germline CDR1 is SNHLY and CDR2 FYNNEI. Here the CDR3 DNA reads TGTGCCAGCACATTTGGACAGGGGACTGAAGCTTTCTTT. Protein: CASTFGQGTEAFF.

This chain connects TRBV5-6 to TRBJ1-6; 7 bases are a match to TRBD1. Germline trimming cut 4 bases from V and 10 bases from J; bases unmatched to any gene: 14. The CDR3 spans 16 residues. The germline V gene has CDR1 SGHDT and CDR2 YYEEEE. This chain's CDR3 is CASSRVGWQGESPLHF. As DNA, the CDR3 is TGTGCCAGCAGCCGGGTAGGATGGCAGGGGGAGTCACCCCTCCACTTT. The whole variable domain, filled in from reference TRBV5-6 and TRBJ1-6, reads DAGVTQSPTHLIKTRGQQVTLRCSPKSGHDTVSWYQQALGQGPQFIFQYYEEEERQRGNFPDRFSGHQFPNYSSELNVNALLLGDSALYLCASSRVGWQGESPLHFGNGTRLTVT.

The genes are TRBV6-5 and TRBJ1-1; the match to TRBD1 covers 7 bases. The CDR3 consists of 13 residues. Looked up from germline, CDR1 is MNHEY and CDR2 is SVGAGI. The V gene end was trimmed by 7 bases and the J gene end by 0 bases; junction bases not matched to a gene: 2. In DNA, the CDR3 is TGTGCCAGCATAGGACAGGTGAACACTGAAGCTTTCTTT. Translated, it gives CASIGQVNTEAFF.

The gene calls are TRBV10-1 and TRBJ2-7; D unclear. Trimming took off 8 bases at V and 0 bases at J, with 14 bases between the two ends. Germline lookup yields CDR1 WNHNN and CDR2 SYGVQD (reference sequence). This CDR3 comprises 14 residues. CDR3 sequence reads: CASAATPSSYEQYF. In nucleotides, the CDR3 is TGCGCCAGCGCGGCGACCCCCAGCTCCTACGAGCAGTACTTC.

J is TRBJ2-1 and V is TRBV3-1 (or the pseudogene TRBV3-2); 7 bases agree with TRBD2. The CDR3 runs 15 residues. Germline V lookup: CDR1 LGHDT, CDR2 YNNKEL (reference sequence). J gave up 0 bases and V 4 bases, and 3 bases lay outside the gene matches. The CDR3 region is CASSLSGGSYNEQFF. CDR3 bases: TGTGCCAGCAGCCTCTCGGGGGGCTCCTACAATGAGCAGTTCTTC.

V gene TRBV19 combines with J gene TRBJ2-6; TRBD1 matches at 8 bases. V gave up 6 bases and J gave up 1 base; unmatched junction bases: 5. Germline-derived CDR1 and CDR2 are LNHDA and SQIVND (reference sequence). The CDR3 consists of 16 residues. The CDR3 here is CASSGTGPSGANVLTF. CDR3 nucleotides: TGTGCCAGTAGCGGGACAGGCCCTTCTGGGGCCAACGTCCTGACTTTC.

About this clone itself: A much more abundant neighbour one base away suggests this may be a read error. This chain connects TRBV9 to TRBJ2-2, with unresolved D. The CDR3 has 12 amino acids. From germline, CDR1 is SGDLS and CDR2 YYNGEE. Trimming left V 4 bases short and J 3 bases short, with 4 bases between. CDR3 sequence reads: CASSLHTGELFF. In DNA, the CDR3 is TGTGCCAGCAGCCTTCACACCGGGGAGCTGTTTTTT.

The rearrangement joins TRBV19 to TRBJ2-7; a weak D match, TRBD1 (6 bases). This CDR3 spans 13 amino acids. CDR1 and CDR2 (germline): LNHDA, SQIVND (reference sequence). Trimming cost V 3 bases and J 5 bases, with 11 bases left between them. The chain's CDR3 is CASSIQGSHEQYF. CDR3 sequence (DNA): TGTGCCAGTAGTATCCAGGGGTCCCACGAGCAGTACTTC.

This CDR3 is CASEVAGTNEQFF. The CDR3, as DNA: TGTGCCAGTGAAGTAGCGGGTACCAATGAGCAGTTCTTC. V gene TRBV6-5 combines with J gene TRBJ2-1, with 7 positions matching TRBD2. With 9 bases clipped from V and 6 bases from J, the junction kept 8 bases outside the gene matches. Looked up from germline, CDR1 is MNHEY and CDR2 is SVGAGI. The CDR3 covers 13 residues.

The chain combines TRBV30 with TRBJ1-3; the D gene is possibly TRBD1 (6 bases). CDR3 length: 16 amino acids. Germline V gene lookup returns CDR1 GTSNPN and CDR2 SVGIG (reference sequence). Trimming shortened V by 2 bases and J by 2 bases, and 16 bases separated the two germline ends. The CDR3: CAWSTFVSGAGNTIYF. In nucleotides, the CDR3 is TGTGCCTGGAGTACGTTCGTCTCAGGGGCTGGAAACACCATATATTTT.

The V call is TRBV21-1, the J call TRBJ1-5; the table calls TRBD1, which could not be checked here. TRBV21-1 is a listed pseudogene. There are 16 residues in the CDR3. The CDR3: CASSRGHRVRGQPQHF. In DNA form, the CDR3 reads TGTGCCAGCAGCAGGGGGCACAGGGTAAGGGGTCAGCCCCAGCATTTT.

This chain joins TRBV30 and TRBJ1-2, with TRBD1 as a possible D gene (5 bases). V lost 2 bases and J 5 bases, leaving 6 bases between the germline ends. The CDR3 spans 11 residues. Germline V gives CDR1 GTSNPN, CDR2 SVGIG (reference sequence). The CDR3 spells CAWSKGYGYTF. CDR3 in DNA: TGTGCCTGGAGTAAGGGGTATGGCTACACCTTC. Using reference TRBV30 and TRBJ1-2 for the parts outside the CDR3, the full variable domain is SQTIHQWPATLVQPVGSPLSLECTVEGTSNPNLYWYRQAAGRGLQLLFYSVGIGQISSEVPQNLSASRPQDRQFILSSKKLLLSDSGFYLCAWSKGYGYTFGSGTRLTVV.

V and J are TRBV5-1 and TRBJ2-7, with 8 bases identical to TRBD2. The CDR3 consists of 16 residues. V lost 0 bases to trimming and J lost 0 bases; unmatched junction nucleotides: 5. CDR1 and CDR2 (germline): SGHRS, YFSETQ. As DNA, the CDR3 is TGCGCCAGCAGCTTGGGTCGCGGGGGGAGCTCCTACGAGCAGTACTTC. It yields the protein CASSLGRGGSSYEQYF.

The rearrangement links TRBV7-6 to TRBJ2-3; 7 positions match TRBD2. The CDR3 has 16 residues. Germline trimming cut 5 bases from V and 1 base from J; bases unmatched to any gene: 9. Germline V gives CDR1 SGHVS, CDR2 FNYEAQ. The CDR3 reads CASSPLGLAGTDTQYF. As DNA, the CDR3 is TGTGCCAGCAGCCCCCTGGGGCTAGCGGGCACAGATACGCAGTATTTT.

The chain carries TRBV27 and TRBJ1-2, with TRBD1 as a possible D gene (6 bases). CDR3 size: 15 residues. Germline CDR1 is MNHEY and CDR2 is SMNVEV (reference sequence). With 7 bases removed from V and 4 bases from J, the gap between germline ends came to 19 bases. CDR3 loop: CASTLRGGGFYGYTF. The CDR3, as DNA: TGTGCCAGCACCCTAAGGGGGGGCGGGTTCTATGGCTACACCTTC.

The V call is TRBV20-1, the J call TRBJ1-4; no reliable D call. The CDR3 is made up of 11 amino acids. Trimming stripped 3 bases from V and 7 bases from J, with 6 bases between. The germline V gene encodes CDR1 DFQATT and CDR2 SNEGSKA (reference sequence). CDR3 nucleotides: TGCAGTGCTAGCCCCAGTGAAAAACTGTTTTTT. This translates into CSASPSEKLFF.

V is TRBV7-3 and J is TRBJ1-6, with D perhaps matching TRBD1 (6 bases). V dropped 6 bases and J dropped 6 bases, with 12 bases sitting between them. The CDR3 runs 14 residues. Germline V gene data show CDR1 as SGHTA and CDR2 as FQGTGA. The CDR3 is CASRQDSLNSPLHF. In DNA form, the CDR3 reads TGTGCCAGCAGACAGGACAGCCTTAATTCACCCCTCCACTTT. Together with reference TRBV7-3 and TRBJ1-6, the CDR3 gives the full variable domain: GAGVSQTPSNKVTEKGKYVELRCDPISGHTALYWYRQSLGQGPEFLIYFQGTGAADDSGLPNDRFFAVRPEGSVSTLKIQRTERGDSAVYLCASRQDSLNSPLHFGNGTRLTVT.

The V gene is TRBV6-5, the J gene TRBJ1-6, with 7 bases matching TRBD1. V shed 11 bases, J shed 6 bases, and the junction held 7 bases outside the gene matches. Germline CDR1 and CDR2: MNHEY and SVGAGI. This CDR3 region has 13 residues. This CDR3 reads CASSGTVNSPLHF. CDR3 DNA sequence: TGTGCCTCATCAGGGACAGTTAATTCACCCCTCCACTTT.

The J gene is TRBJ2-2, the V gene TRBV5-1, with D perhaps matching TRBD1 (6 bases). The CDR3 runs 16 residues. V dropped 5 bases and J dropped 0 bases, with 14 bases sitting between them. The V gene's germline CDR1 is SGHRS and CDR2 YFSETQ. CDR3 region: CASRPPGVPNTGELFF. CDR3 sequence (DNA): TGCGCCAGCAGACCACCAGGGGTCCCGAACACCGGGGAGCTGTTTTTT. The full variable domain, with the rest looked up from reference TRBV5-1 and TRBJ2-2, is KAGVTQTPRYLIKTRGQQVTLSCSPISGHRSVSWYQQTPGQGLQFLFEYFSETQRNKGNFPGRFSGRQFSNSRSEMNVSTLELGDSALYLCASRPPGVPNTGELFFGEGSRLTVL.

The chain links TRBV12-5 to TRBJ1-5; tentative D call: TRBD1 (5 bases). CDR3 length equals 14 residues. Trimming cost V 4 bases and J 5 bases, with 12 bases left between them. Germline values: CDR1 LGHNT, CDR2 FRNRAP. The CDR3: CASGSGAVYQPQHF. In nucleotides, the CDR3 is TGTGCTAGTGGTTCTGGGGCGGTTTATCAGCCCCAGCATTTT.

V and J are TRBV5-1 and TRBJ2-5, with D possibly TRBD2 on 5 matching bases. Germline CDR1 is SGHRS and CDR2 is YFSETQ. V was clipped by 0 bases and J by 7 bases, with 16 bases between them. The CDR3 extends over 15 amino acids. The DNA of the CDR3 is TGCGCCAGCAGCTTGGAGCTCGGGTCGGCGGGGACCCAGTACTTC. The encoded protein is CASSLELGSAGTQYF.

Comment on this clone: The same CDR3 arises from other DNA sequences in this sample as well. The chain has TRBV4-3 and TRBJ2-5, with 7 bases lining up with TRBD2. This CDR3 contains 14 residues. Germline V lookup: CDR1 LGHNA, CDR2 YSLEER. J was trimmed by 4 bases and V by 1 base; bases with no gene match: 3. The CDR3: CASSQGLAGETQYF. The CDR3 DNA follows: TGCGCCAGCAGCCAAGGTTTAGCGGGAGAGACCCAGTACTTC.

This chain uses TRBV18 with TRBJ2-7; 10 bases line up with TRBD2. Germline values: CDR1 KGHSH, CDR2 LQKENI. The CDR3 has 15 amino acids. The J segment lost 7 bases and the V segment lost 0 bases, leaving 6 bases of the junction unmatched. In DNA, the CDR3 is TGTGCCAGCTCACCACCAAGCGGGGGGGCGAAGGAGCAGTACTTC. Protein product: CASSPPSGGAKEQYF.

This chain's CDR3 is CASKGTGGVQPQHF. DNA for the CDR3: TGTGCCAGCAAAGGGACAGGGGGCGTTCAGCCCCAGCATTTT. The rearrangement links TRBV27 to TRBJ1-5, with 12 bases that match TRBD1. CDR1 is MNHEY, CDR2 SMNVEV, per germline (reference sequence). The length of the CDR3 is 14 residues. V shed 7 bases and J 6 bases; nucleotides not matched to a gene: 4.